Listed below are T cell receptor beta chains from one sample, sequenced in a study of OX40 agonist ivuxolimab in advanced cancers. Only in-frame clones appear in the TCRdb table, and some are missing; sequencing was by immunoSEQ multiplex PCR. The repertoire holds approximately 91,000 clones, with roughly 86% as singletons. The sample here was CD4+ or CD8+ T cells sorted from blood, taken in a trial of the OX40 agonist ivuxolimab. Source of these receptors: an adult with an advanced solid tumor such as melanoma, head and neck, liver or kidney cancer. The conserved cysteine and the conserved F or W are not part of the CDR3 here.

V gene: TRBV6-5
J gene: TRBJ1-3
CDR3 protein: ASSYSIGDTIY

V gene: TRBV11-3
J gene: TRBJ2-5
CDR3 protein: ASSFRLAGQETQY

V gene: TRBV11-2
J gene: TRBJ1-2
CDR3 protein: ASSLAANYGYT

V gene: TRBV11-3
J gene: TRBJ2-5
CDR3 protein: ASSLEGQTQY

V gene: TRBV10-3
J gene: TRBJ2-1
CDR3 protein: AISELRNEQF

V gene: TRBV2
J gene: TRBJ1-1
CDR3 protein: ASSVAGGTEAF

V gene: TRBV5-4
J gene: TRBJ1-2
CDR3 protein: ASSPIQGAHGYT

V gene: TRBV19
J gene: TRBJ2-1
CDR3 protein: ASSRGQNNEQF

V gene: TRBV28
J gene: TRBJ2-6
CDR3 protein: ASSLFRSGGANVLT

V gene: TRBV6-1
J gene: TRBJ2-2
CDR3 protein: ASSEQAVTNTGELF

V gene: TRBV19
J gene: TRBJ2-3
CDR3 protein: ASSILYPGLAGESTDTQY

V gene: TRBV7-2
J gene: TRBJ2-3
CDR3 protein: ASSLALAGARTQY

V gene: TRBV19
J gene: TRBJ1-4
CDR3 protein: ASSIDWEKLF

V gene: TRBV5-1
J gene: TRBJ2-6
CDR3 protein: ASSLKRDRGTESGANVLT

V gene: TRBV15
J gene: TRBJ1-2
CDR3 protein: ATSSPEGGIYGYT

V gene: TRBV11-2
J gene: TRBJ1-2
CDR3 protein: ASSLGSNYGYT

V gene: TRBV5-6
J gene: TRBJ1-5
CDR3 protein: ASSSTGANQPQH

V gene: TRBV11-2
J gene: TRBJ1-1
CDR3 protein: ASSFHTEAF

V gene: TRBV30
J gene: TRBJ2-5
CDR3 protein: ASRTNPRETQY

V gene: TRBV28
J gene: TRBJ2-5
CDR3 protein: ASSPTIAGRETQY

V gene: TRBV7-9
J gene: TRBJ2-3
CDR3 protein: ASSFSGGLGTDTQY

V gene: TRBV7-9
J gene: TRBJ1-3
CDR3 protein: ASSFSGDGNTIY

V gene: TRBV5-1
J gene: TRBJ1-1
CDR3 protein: ASSYRTGPLNTEAF

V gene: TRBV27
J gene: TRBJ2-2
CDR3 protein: ASQDRVKGELF

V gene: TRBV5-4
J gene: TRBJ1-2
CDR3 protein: ASSLPSLFDRGPGYT

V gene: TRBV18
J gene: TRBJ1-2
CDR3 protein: ASSPSGDYGYT

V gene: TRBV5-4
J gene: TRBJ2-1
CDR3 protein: ASSFVRQGLYNEQF